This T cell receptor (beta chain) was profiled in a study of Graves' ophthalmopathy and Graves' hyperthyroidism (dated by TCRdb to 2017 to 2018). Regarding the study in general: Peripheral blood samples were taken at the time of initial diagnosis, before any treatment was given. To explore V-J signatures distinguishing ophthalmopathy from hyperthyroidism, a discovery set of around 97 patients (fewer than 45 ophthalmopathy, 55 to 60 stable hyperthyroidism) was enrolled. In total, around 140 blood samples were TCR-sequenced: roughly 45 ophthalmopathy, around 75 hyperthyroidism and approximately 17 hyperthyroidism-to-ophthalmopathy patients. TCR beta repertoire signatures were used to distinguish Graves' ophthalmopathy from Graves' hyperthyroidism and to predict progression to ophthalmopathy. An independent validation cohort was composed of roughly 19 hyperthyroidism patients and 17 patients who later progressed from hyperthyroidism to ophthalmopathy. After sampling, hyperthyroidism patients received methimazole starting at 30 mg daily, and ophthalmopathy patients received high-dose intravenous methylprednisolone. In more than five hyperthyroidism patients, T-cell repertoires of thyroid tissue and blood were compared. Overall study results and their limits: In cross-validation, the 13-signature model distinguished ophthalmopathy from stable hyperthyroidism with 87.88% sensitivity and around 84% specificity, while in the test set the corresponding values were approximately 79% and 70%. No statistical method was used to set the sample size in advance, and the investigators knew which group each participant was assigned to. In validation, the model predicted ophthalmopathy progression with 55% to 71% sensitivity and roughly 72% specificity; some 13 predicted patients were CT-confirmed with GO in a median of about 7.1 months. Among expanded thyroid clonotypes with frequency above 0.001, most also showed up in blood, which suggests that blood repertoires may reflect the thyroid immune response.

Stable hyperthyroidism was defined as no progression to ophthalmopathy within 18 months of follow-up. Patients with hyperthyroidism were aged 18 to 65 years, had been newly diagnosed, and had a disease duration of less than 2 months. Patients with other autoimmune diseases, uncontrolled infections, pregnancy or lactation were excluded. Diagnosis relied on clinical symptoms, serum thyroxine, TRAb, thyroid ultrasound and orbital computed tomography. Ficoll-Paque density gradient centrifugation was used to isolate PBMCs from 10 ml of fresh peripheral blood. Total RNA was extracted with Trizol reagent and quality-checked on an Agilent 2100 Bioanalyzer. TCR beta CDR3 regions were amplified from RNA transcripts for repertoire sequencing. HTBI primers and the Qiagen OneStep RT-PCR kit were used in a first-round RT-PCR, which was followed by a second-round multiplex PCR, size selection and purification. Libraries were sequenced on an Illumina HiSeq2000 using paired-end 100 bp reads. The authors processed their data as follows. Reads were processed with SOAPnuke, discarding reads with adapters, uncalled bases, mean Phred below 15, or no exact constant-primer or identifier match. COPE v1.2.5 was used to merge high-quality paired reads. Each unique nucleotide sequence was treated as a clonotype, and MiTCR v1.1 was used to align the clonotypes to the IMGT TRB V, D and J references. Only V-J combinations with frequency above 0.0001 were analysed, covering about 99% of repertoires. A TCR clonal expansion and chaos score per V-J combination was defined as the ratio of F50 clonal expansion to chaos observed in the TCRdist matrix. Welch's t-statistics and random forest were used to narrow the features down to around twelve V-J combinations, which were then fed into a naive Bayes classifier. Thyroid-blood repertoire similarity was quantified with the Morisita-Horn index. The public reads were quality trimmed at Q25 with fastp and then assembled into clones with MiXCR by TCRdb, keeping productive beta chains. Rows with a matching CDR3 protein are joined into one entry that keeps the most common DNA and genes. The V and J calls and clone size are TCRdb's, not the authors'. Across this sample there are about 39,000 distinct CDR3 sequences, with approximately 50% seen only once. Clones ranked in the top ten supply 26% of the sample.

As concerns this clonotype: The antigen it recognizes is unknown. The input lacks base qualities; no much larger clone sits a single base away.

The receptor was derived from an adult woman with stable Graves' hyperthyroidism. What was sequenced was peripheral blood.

The nucleotide sequence is given as TGCAGTGCTAGAATAGAGACTAGCGGGGCGGCGGGACGCTCCTACGAGCAGTACTTC. This sequence encodes CSARIETSGAAGRSYEQYF. The chain was built from TRBV20-1 and TRBJ2-7, with 11 bases aligning to TRBD2. The CDR3 contains 19 residues, cysteine and phenylalanine counted. The DNA shown is the 57-base CDR3, in frame from base 1. For CDR1 and CDR2, the germline V gene (reference sequence) lists DFQATT and SNEGSKA. Unmatched junction bases come to 15, with V trimmed by 2 bases and J by 0 bases.